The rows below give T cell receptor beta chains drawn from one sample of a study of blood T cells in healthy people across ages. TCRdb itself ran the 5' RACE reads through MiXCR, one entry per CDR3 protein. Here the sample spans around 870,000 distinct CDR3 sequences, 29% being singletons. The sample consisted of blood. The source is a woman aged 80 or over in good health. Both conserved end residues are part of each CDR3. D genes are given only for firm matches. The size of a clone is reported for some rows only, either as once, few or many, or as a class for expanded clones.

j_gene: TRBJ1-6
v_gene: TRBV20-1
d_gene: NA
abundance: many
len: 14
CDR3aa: CSARASGVNSPLHF
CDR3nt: TGCAGTGCTAGAGCTTCAGGGGTTAACTCACCCCTCCACTTT

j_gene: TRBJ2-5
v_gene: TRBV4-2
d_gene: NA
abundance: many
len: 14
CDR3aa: CASSQGAGWETQYF
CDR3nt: TGTGCCAGCAGCCAAGGCGCGGGTTGGGAGACCCAGTACTTC

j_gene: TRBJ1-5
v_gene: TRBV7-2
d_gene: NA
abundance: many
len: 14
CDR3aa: CASSLEGGRQPQHF
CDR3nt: TGTGCCAGCAGCTTAGAGGGCGGGCGTCAGCCCCAGCATTTT

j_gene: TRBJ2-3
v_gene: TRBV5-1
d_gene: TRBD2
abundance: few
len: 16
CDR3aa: CASSLGAGVVTDTQYF
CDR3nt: TGCGCCAGCAGCTTGGGAGCGGGAGTGGTCACAGATACGCAGTATTTT

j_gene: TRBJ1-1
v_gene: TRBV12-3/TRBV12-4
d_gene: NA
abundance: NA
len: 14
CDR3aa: CASSMEQLDTEAFF
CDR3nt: TGTGCCAGCAGTATGGAACAGCTAGACACTGAAGCTTTCTTT

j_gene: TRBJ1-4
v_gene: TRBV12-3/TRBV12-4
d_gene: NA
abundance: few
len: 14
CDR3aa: CASSFGTINEKLFF
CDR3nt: TGTGCCAGCAGTTTCGGGACAATTAATGAAAAACTGTTTTTT

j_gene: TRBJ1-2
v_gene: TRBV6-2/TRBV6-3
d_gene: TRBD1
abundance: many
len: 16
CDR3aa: CASSYVSGTGVYGYTF
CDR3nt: TGTGCCAGCAGTTACGTATCCGGGACAGGAGTCTATGGCTACACCTTC

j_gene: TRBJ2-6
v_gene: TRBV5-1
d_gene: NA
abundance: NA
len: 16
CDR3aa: CASSLPLISGANVLTF
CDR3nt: TGCGCCAGCAGCTTACCCCTGATCTCTGGGGCCAACGTCCTGACTTTC

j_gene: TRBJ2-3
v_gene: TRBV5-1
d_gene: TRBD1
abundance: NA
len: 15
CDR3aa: CASSLADRDTDTQYF
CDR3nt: TGCGCCAGCAGCCTGGCGGACAGGGATACAGATACGCAGTATTTT

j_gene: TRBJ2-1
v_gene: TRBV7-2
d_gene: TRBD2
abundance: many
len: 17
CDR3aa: CASSPWPSGSSYNEQFF
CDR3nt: TGTGCCAGCAGCCCCTGGCCTAGCGGAAGCTCCTACAATGAGCAGTTCTTC

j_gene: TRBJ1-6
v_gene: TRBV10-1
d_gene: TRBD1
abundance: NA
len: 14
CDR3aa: CASSGTGVDSPLHF
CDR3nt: TGCGCCAGCAGCGGGACAGGGGTAGACTCACCCCTCCACTTT

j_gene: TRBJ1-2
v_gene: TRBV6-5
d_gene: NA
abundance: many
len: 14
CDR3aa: CASSSRWGNYGYTF
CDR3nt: TGTGCCAGCAGTTCCAGGTGGGGGAACTATGGCTACACCTTC

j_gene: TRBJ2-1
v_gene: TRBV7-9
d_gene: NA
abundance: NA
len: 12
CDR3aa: CASNLGGVEQFF
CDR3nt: TGTGCCAGCAACTTAGGCGGGGTTGAGCAGTTCTTC

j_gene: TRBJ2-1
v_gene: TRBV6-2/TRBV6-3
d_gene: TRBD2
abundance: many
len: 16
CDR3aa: CASSRLTSGDYNEQFF
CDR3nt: TGTGCCAGCAGTAGGCTCACTAGCGGGGACTACAATGAGCAGTTCTTC

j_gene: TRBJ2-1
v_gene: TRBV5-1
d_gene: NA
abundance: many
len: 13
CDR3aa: CASSLGRGDEQFF
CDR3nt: TGTGCCAGCAGCTTAGGCCGCGGGGATGAGCAGTTCTTC

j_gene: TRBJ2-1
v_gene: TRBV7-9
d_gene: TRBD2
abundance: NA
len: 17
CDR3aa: CASSLGASGGEYNEQFF
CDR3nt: TGTGCCAGCAGCTTAGGAGCTAGCGGGGGAGAATACAATGAGCAGTTCTTC

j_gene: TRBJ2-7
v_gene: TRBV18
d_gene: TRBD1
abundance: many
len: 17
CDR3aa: CASSPPTQPRGLGEQYF
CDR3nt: TGTGCCAGCTCACCACCCACCCAGCCCAGGGGGCTCGGCGAGCAGTACTTC

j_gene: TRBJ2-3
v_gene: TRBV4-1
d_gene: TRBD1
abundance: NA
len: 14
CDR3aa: CASSRAGGEDTQYF
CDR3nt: TGCGCCAGCAGCCGTGCAGGGGGCGAAGATACGCAGTATTTT

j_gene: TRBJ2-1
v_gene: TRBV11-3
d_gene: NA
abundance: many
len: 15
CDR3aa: CASSLSRASYNEQFF
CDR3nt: TGTGCCAGCAGCCTTAGCAGGGCCTCCTACAATGAGCAGTTCTTC

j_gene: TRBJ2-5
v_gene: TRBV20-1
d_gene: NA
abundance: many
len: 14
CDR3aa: CSASTMTVQETQYF
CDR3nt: TGCAGTGCTAGTACTATGACAGTCCAAGAGACCCAGTACTTC

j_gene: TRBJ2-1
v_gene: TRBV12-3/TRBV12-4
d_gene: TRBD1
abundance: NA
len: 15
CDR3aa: CASSPRDREGSGQFF
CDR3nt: TGTGCCAGCAGTCCCCGGGACAGGGAGGGCAGTGGGCAGTTCTTC

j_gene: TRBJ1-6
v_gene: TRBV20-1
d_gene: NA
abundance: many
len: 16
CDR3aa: CSAREGGATYNSPLHF
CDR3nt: TGCAGTGCTAGAGAGGGGGGGGCGACCTATAATTCACCCCTCCACTTT